These 28 T cell receptor beta chains originate from one sample sequenced in a study of blood T cell repertoires in COVID-19. The data were produced by immunoSEQ multiplex PCR, yet TCRdb's version contains in-frame clones alone and is incomplete. The profile shows 91,000 or so clones, just under 90% of them singletons. Sequenced: peripheral blood. These receptors originate from a human donor in a cohort sampled during active COVID-19.

This chain joins TRBV7-2 and TRBJ2-5, with 10 bases lining up with TRBD1. V shed 1 base and J 5 bases; nucleotides not matched to a gene: 7. Germline CDR1 SGHTA, CDR2 FQGNSA. The CDR3 extends over 16 amino acids. DNA of the CDR3: TGTGCCAGCAGCTTAGTCTCGGGACAGGGGTGGGAGACCCAGTACTTC. Its translation: CASSLVSGQGWETQYF.

The genes are TRBV28 and TRBJ2-1; D is uncertain. The CDR3 is 16 amino acids. V lost 2 bases and J 4 bases, leaving 15 bases between the germline ends. In germline, CDR1 is MDHEN, CDR2 SYDVKM. CDR3 amino acids: CASSLGGAPDYNEQFF. The CDR3 DNA reads as TGTGCCAGCAGTTTAGGCGGAGCCCCCGATTACAATGAGCAGTTCTTC.

The rearrangement uses TRBV28 and TRBJ2-7, with D possibly matching TRBD1 (8 bases). CDR3 length equals 13 residues. Germline assignment: CDR1 MDHEN and CDR2 SYDVKM. V lost 9 bases and J lost 6, with 18 bases in between. Here the CDR3 reads CASTNRGGSEQYF. The CDR3 bases are TGTGCCAGTACCAACAGGGGGGGAAGCGAGCAGTACTTC. The whole variable domain, remainder taken from reference TRBV28 and TRBJ2-7, is DVKVTQSSRYLVKRTGEKVFLECVQDMDHENMFWYRQDPGLGLRLIYFSYDVKMKEKGDIPEGYSVSREKKERFSLILESASTNQTSMYLCASTNRGGSEQYFGPGTRLTVT.

This chain joins TRBV24-1 and TRBJ2-1; 10 nucleotides line up with TRBD2. Trimming at V came to 0 bases and at J to 7 bases, leaving 2 bases not matched to a gene. The CDR3 has 15 amino acids. Looked up from germline, CDR1 is KGHDR and CDR2 is SFDVKD. CDR3 region: CATSDLQAGGNEQFF. CDR3 DNA sequence: TGTGCCACCAGTGATTTGCAAGCGGGAGGGAATGAGCAGTTCTTC.

The CDR3 DNA follows: TGTGCCAGCAGCCAGGAAGGCGCTAAGGCAGATACGCAGTATTTT. Translated: CASSQEGAKADTQYF. The genes are TRBV9 and TRBJ2-3; D not resolved. The CDR3 is 15 residues long. Deletions cut 4 bases from V and 4 bases from J, with 16 bases between. CDR1 is SGDLS, CDR2 YYNGEE, per germline.

This clone has only one observation. The chain recombines TRBV23-1 with TRBJ1-5; maybe TRBD1 (6 bases). TRBV23-1 is labeled an ORF, and its function is uncertain. This CDR3 is built from 18 residues. The V end lost 5 bases, the J end lost 7 bases, and 27 bases lay between the germline ends. The CDR3 DNA reads as TGCGCCAGCAGTGGAGATGATACAGACAGGCCCGGCGGGCAGCCCCAGCATTTT. This translates into CASSGDDTDRPGGQPQHF.

The chain combines TRBV18 with TRBJ2-7; 11 bases are shared with TRBD2. CDR1 KGHSH and CDR2 LQKENI come from the germline V gene. The CDR3 sequence is 16 residues long. With 2 bases clipped from V and 4 bases from J, the junction kept 7 bases outside the gene matches. The CDR3 DNA sequence: TGTGCCAGCTCACCAGGGACTAGCGGAGGGTCGTACGAGCAGTACTTC. Translated: CASSPGTSGGSYEQYF.

This chain links TRBV11-2 with TRBJ2-3, with TRBD2 matching over 12 bases. Trimming cost V 1 base and J 3 bases; bases outside gene matches: 5. The CDR3 covers 17 residues. Germline CDR1 reads SGHAT; CDR2 reads FQNNGV. As DNA, the CDR3 is TGTGCCAGCAGCTTAGGTCGGCTAGCGGGAGGGACAGATACGCAGTATTTT. The encoded protein is CASSLGRLAGGTDTQYF.

The chain combines TRBV3-1 (or the pseudogene TRBV3-2) with TRBJ2-1; tentatively, D is TRBD1 (6 bases). Trimming shortened V by 4 bases and J by 6 bases, and 16 bases separated the two germline ends. The CDR3 covers 15 residues. CDR1 LGHDT and CDR2 YNNKEL come from the germline V gene (reference sequence). CDR3 amino acids: CASSPGVDNINEQFF. Written as DNA, the CDR3 is TGTGCCAGCAGCCCAGGGGTGGACAACATCAATGAGCAGTTCTTC.

A few counts support this clone. The rearrangement links TRBV2 to TRBJ1-6; 10 nucleotides agree with TRBD1. From germline, CDR1 is SNHLY and CDR2 FYNNEI. This CDR3 spans 15 amino acids. Losses at the gene ends were 5 bases for V and 14 bases for J; bases not matched to a gene: 12. The CDR3 here is CASSQYPGQGQALHF. The CDR3 DNA reads as TGTGCCAGCAGTCAATATCCGGGACAGGGGCAGGCCCTCCACTTT.

The chain recombines TRBV7-9 with TRBJ1-5, with a weak D call TRBD1 (6 bases). Trimming stripped 4 bases from V and 4 bases from J, with 11 bases between. The CDR3 has 14 amino acids. The germline V gene encodes CDR1 SEHNR and CDR2 FQNEAQ (reference sequence). CDR3 DNA sequence: TGTGCCAGCAGCTCTGGACAGCCAAATCAGCCCCAGCATTTT. Translation: CASSSGQPNQPQHF.

V gene TRBV7-2 combines with J gene TRBJ1-3; the match to TRBD1 covers 7 bases. Germline trimming cut 5 bases from V and 4 bases from J; bases unmatched to any gene: 8. The CDR3 is 15 amino acids. Germline CDR1 and CDR2: SGHTA and FQGNSA. CDR3 in DNA: TGTGCCAGCAGCCCCCACAGGGGAGCAGGAAACACCATATATTTT. Translation: CASSPHRGAGNTIYF. The variable domain in full, with the rest retrieved from reference TRBV7-2 and TRBJ1-3, is GAGVSQSPSNKVTEKGKDVELRCDPISGHTALYWYRQSLGQGLEFLIYFQGNSAPDKSGLPSDRFSAERTGGSVSTLTIQRTQQEDSAVYLCASSPHRGAGNTIYFGEGSWLTVV.

The chain has TRBV13 and TRBJ2-7; weak D call: TRBD1 (7 bases). This CDR3 comprises 16 residues. Germline loops: CDR1 PRHDT, CDR2 FYEKMQ (reference sequence). Trimming pared 4 bases from V and 2 bases from J, leaving 18 bases between. Written as DNA, the CDR3 is TGTGCCAGCAGCTCGGGCCATGGCGGGACAGCCTACGAGCAGTACTTC. Its protein is CASSSGHGGTAYEQYF.

The V and J genes are TRBV20-1 and TRBJ1-3; tentative D call: TRBD1 (6 bases). The V end was cut by 3 bases, the J end by 4 bases, with 13 bases between. Germline CDR1 reads DFQATT; CDR2 reads SNEGSKA (reference sequence). The CDR3 has 14 residues. DNA for the CDR3: TGCAGTGCTAGTAAAACAGGGTACGGAAACACCATATATTTT. Protein: CSASKTGYGNTIYF.

This clone has only one observation. V gene TRBV12-3 or TRBV12-4 combines with J gene TRBJ1-1, with unresolved D. Trimming cost V 5 bases and J 4 bases, with 11 bases left between them. The CDR3 is 13 amino acids. The CDR3 nucleotides read TGTGCCAGCAGTATGGGAGGGTTCACTGAAGCTTTCTTT. Its translation: CASSMGGFTEAFF.

Concerning this clone: The sample carries other DNA sequences with the same CDR3. CDR3 sequence (DNA): TGCGCCAGCAGCGGGGGACAAATGAACACTGAAGCTTTCTTT. This codes for CASSGGQMNTEAFF. The V and J genes are TRBV5-1 and TRBJ1-1, with D possibly TRBD1 on 6 matching bases. The V gene lost 4 bases and the J gene lost 0 bases, with 10 bases spanning the gap. Germline CDR1 is SGHRS and CDR2 is YFSETQ. The CDR3 is made up of 14 amino acids.

V is TRBV5-1 and J is TRBJ2-5, with 7 bases aligning to TRBD1. The trim removed 3 bases at V and 5 bases at J, leaving 13 bases unmatched. This CDR3 has 16 residues. Germline V gives CDR1 SGHRS, CDR2 YFSETQ. The CDR3, as DNA: TGCGCCAGCAGCTATTCTCCAGGGGGTATTCAGGAGACCCAGTACTTC. As protein: CASSYSPGGIQETQYF. The complete variable domain, with remaining parts taken from reference TRBV5-1 and TRBJ2-5, reads KAGVTQTPRYLIKTRGQQVTLSCSPISGHRSVSWYQQTPGQGLQFLFEYFSETQRNKGNFPGRFSGRQFSNSRSEMNVSTLELGDSALYLCASSYSPGGIQETQYFGPGTRLLVL.

V gene TRBV28 combines with J gene TRBJ1-1, with 11 bases that match TRBD1. V was clipped by 3 bases and J by 4 bases; unmatched bases: 4. CDR1 is MDHEN, CDR2 SYDVKM, per germline. The length of the CDR3 is 15 residues. The CDR3 here is CASSLDRGQGTEAFF. In nucleotides, the CDR3 is TGTGCCAGCAGTTTGGACAGGGGGCAGGGCACTGAAGCTTTCTTT.

This chain links TRBV9 with TRBJ2-1; a weak D match, TRBD2 (5 bases). This CDR3 is built from 14 residues. The ends were cut back, 4 bases at V and 5 bases at J, with 13 bases in the middle. In germline, CDR1 is SGDLS, CDR2 YYNGEE. The CDR3 loop reads CASSLVGENNEQFF. In DNA, the CDR3 is TGTGCCAGCAGCCTCGTCGGGGAAAACAATGAGCAGTTCTTC. The entire variable domain, with the rest obtained from reference TRBV9 and TRBJ2-1, is as follows: DSGVTQTPKHLITATGQRVTLRCSPRSGDLSVYWYQQSLDQGLQFLIQYYNGEERAKGNILERFSAQQFPDLHSELNLSSLELGDSALYFCASSLVGENNEQFFGPGTRLTVL.

J is TRBJ1-2 and V is TRBV20-1, with unresolved D. The germline V and J ends were trimmed by 5 bases and 0 bases, with 4 bases remaining between them. Per the germline V gene, CDR1 is DFQATT and CDR2 is SNEGSKA (reference sequence). The CDR3 has 11 amino acids. CDR3 region: CSALANYGYTF. The CDR3 nucleotides are TGCAGTGCTTTAGCTAACTATGGCTACACCTTC.

The chain joins TRBV5-4 to TRBJ2-7; D ambiguous. Germline lookup yields CDR1 SGHNT and CDR2 YYREEE (reference sequence). The CDR3 extends over 12 amino acids. V gave up 0 bases and J gave up 3 bases, with 4 bases separating them. Here the CDR3 DNA reads TGTGCCAGCAGCTTGGACGGCTACGAGCAGTACTTC. It specifies CASSLDGYEQYF.

The V and J genes are TRBV19 and TRBJ1-5; the D is unclear. CDR3 length equals 14 residues. Germline CDR1 is LNHDA and CDR2 is SQIVND (reference sequence). Trimming took off 3 bases at V and 3 bases at J, with 9 bases between the two ends. The chain's CDR3 is CASSIGHSNQPQHF. DNA for the CDR3: TGTGCCAGTAGTATCGGTCACTCCAATCAGCCCCAGCATTTT.

This clone has a handful of counts. The chain recombines TRBV5-5 with TRBJ1-6, with a tentative D call TRBD1 (5 bases). V was trimmed by 0 bases and J by 0 bases, leaving 10 bases between them. Germline-derived CDR1 and CDR2 are SGHKS and YYEKEE (reference sequence). This CDR3 comprises 17 residues. The CDR3: CASSLEGLSSYNSPLHF. DNA for the CDR3: TGTGCCAGCAGCTTGGAGGGGCTTAGCTCCTATAATTCACCCCTCCACTTT.

The chain combines TRBV5-1 with TRBJ1-5; D is ambiguous. The V gene's germline CDR1 is SGHRS and CDR2 YFSETQ. The CDR3 spans 15 residues. V lost 4 bases to trimming and J lost 4 bases, with 15 bases between them. The CDR3 DNA is TGCGCCAGCAGCAGCGGTCCCGAAGGTAATCAGCCCCAGCATTTT. Its protein product is CASSSGPEGNQPQHF.

This sequence joins TRBV29-1 and TRBJ2-1; TRBD2 aligns across 7 bases. CDR1 is SQVTM, CDR2 ANQGSEA, per germline. V shed 5 bases, J shed 3 bases, and the junction held 1 base outside the gene matches. The CDR3 has 12 residues. The chain's CDR3 is CSVPGGYNEQFF. Here the CDR3 DNA reads TGCAGCGTTCCGGGAGGCTACAATGAGCAGTTCTTC.

CDR3 coding DNA: TGCAGTGCTAGTCAAGGGACGGACGTGGGGGGGGCCCAGTACTTC. This encodes CSASQGTDVGGAQYF. The V call is TRBV20-1, the J call TRBJ2-5; 7 positions agree with TRBD2. Germline V lookup: CDR1 DFQATT, CDR2 SNEGSKA (reference sequence). This CDR3 region has 15 residues. V trimming: 3 bases; J trimming: 9 bases; junction bases outside the gene matches: 16.

The J gene is TRBJ1-2, the V gene TRBV6-1, with 7 positions matching TRBD1. The CDR3 runs 15 residues. The V segment lost 0 bases and the J segment 11 bases; nucleotides outside the gene matches: 12. Germline V gene data show CDR1 as MNHNS and CDR2 as SASEGT. Written as DNA, the CDR3 is TGTGCCAGCAGTGAAGCGTTGGAAGGGGGCCGTCCTTACACCTTC. This sequence encodes CASSEALEGGRPYTF.

The CDR3 reads CASSKDRRHTEAFF. In DNA, the CDR3 is TGTGCCAGCAGCAAGGACAGGCGCCACACTGAAGCTTTCTTT. V and J are TRBV7-8 and TRBJ1-1; 7 bases agree with TRBD1. The CDR3 covers 14 residues. CDR1 and CDR2 from the germline V gene are SGHVS and FQNEAQ. J gave up 3 bases and V 5 bases, and 6 bases lay outside the gene matches. Full variable domain (missing parts from reference TRBV7-8 and TRBJ1-1): GAGVSQSPRYKVAKRGQDVALRCDPISGHVSLFWYQQALGQGPEFLTYFQNEAQLDKSGLPSDRFFAERPEGSVSTLKIQRTQQEDSAVYLCASSKDRRHTEAFFGQGTRLTVV.